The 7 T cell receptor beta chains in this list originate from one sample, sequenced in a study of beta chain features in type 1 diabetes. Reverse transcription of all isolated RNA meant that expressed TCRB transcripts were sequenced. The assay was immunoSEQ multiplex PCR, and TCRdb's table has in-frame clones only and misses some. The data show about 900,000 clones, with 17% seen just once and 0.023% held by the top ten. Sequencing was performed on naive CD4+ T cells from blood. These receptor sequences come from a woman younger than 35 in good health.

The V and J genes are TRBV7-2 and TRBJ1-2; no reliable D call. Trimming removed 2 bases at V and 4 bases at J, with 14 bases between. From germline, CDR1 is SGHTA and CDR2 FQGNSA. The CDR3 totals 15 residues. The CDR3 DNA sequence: TGTGCCAGCAGCTTAAGAGACAAGGCGGCCTATGGCTACACCTTC. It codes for CASSLRDKAAYGYTF.

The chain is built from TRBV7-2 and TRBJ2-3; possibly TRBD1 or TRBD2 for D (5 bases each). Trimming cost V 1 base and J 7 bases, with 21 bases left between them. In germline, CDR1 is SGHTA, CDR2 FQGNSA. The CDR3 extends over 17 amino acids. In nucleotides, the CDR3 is TGTGCCAGCAGCTTAGGTTGGGGCAGCGGAGCCCATTATACGCAGTATTTT. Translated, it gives CASSLGWGSGAHYTQYF.

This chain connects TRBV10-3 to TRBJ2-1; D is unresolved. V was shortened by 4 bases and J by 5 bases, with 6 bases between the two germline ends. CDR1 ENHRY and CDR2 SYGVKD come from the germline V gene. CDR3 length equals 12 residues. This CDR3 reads CAISVDHNEQFF. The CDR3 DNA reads TGTGCCATCAGTGTAGACCACAATGAGCAGTTCTTC.

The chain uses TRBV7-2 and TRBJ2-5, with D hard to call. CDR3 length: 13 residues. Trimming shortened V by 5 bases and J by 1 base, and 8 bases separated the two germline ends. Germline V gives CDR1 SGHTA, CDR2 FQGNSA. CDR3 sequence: CASSPQIQETQYF. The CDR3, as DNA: TGTGCCAGCAGCCCCCAGATCCAAGAGACCCAGTACTTC.

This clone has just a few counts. This chain's CDR3 is CASSSGGDTQYF. The CDR3 DNA is TGTGCCAGCAGCTCTGGGGGTGATACGCAGTATTTT. The chain joins TRBV11-3 to TRBJ2-3; TRBD1 or TRBD2 may be the D gene (5 bases each). The CDR3 spans 12 residues. Germline assignment: CDR1 SGHNT and CDR2 YENEEA. V lost 4 bases and J lost 6, with 8 bases in between.

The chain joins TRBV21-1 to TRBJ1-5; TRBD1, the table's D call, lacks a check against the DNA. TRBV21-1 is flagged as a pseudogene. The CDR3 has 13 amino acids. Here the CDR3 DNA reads TGTGCCCGCCTGACAGGGGGGTTGCAGCCCCAGCATTTT. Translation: CARLTGGLQPQHF.

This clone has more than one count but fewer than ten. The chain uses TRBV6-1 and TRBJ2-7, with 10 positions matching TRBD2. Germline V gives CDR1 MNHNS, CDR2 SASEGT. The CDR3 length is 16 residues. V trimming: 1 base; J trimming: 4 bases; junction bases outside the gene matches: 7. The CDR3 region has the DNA TGTGCCAGCAGTGAAGGGACTAGCGGAAGAGGGTACGAGCAGTACTTC. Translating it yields CASSEGTSGRGYEQYF.